The rows below give T cell receptor beta chains drawn from one sample of a study of cytotoxic CD8 clonotypes in ibrutinib-treated CLL. Sequenced by immunoSEQ multiplex PCR; TCRdb stores in-frame clones only, minus some. Among some 17,000 clones listed, roughly four fifths were seen once. The specimen was PBMCs, collected before ibrutinib treatment. Source of these receptors: a human donor with chronic lymphocytic leukemia. CDR3s include the opening cysteine and the closing phenylalanine or tryptophan. The D gene is left open where the match is weak. For some rows the clone size is stated as once, few or many, or as a class when expanded; others skip it.

v_gene	d_gene	abundance	j_gene	CDR3aa	CDR3nt
TRBV5-1	NA	NA	TRBJ2-3	CASSLGGNGDTQYF	TGCGCCAGCAGCTTGGGCGGGAATGGGGATACGCAGTATTTT
TRBV7-9	TRBD2	NA	TRBJ2-3	CASSPSGSRADTQYF	TGTGCCAGCAGCCCTAGCGGGAGTAGGGCAGATACGCAGTATTTT
TRBV19	NA	NA	TRBJ1-1	CASSIFSAANTEAFF	TGTGCCAGTAGTATATTTTCAGCAGCGAACACTGAAGCTTTCTTT
TRBV10-2	TRBD1	NA	TRBJ1-3	CASSVTGTGNTIYF	TGCGCCAGCAGTGTGACAGGGACTGGAAACACCATATATTTT
TRBV7-8	TRBD1	NA	TRBJ1-5	CASSLRWTGEKQPQHF	TGTGCCAGCAGCCTAAGATGGACAGGGGAAAAACAGCCCCAGCATTTT
TRBV7-2	TRBD1	NA	TRBJ1-2	CASSPGQGGKGVRYTF	TGTGCCAGCAGCCCTGGACAGGGTGGCAAAGGGGTGCGCTACACCTTC
TRBV5-1	NA	NA	TRBJ1-3	CASSLGQASGNTIYF	TGCGCCAGCAGCTTGGGACAGGCCTCTGGAAACACCATATATTTT
TRBV10-1	NA	few	TRBJ2-3	CASSYSTDTQYF	TGCGCCAGCAGTTATTCCACAGATACGCAGTATTTT
TRBV28	TRBD2	NA	TRBJ2-7	CASSNGLAGTYEQYF	TGTGCCAGCAGTAACGGACTAGCGGGGACCTACGAGCAGTACTTC
TRBV4-3	NA	once	TRBJ1-2	CASSQDRRANGYTF	TGCGCCAGCAGCCAAGATAGGAGGGCGAATGGCTACACCTTC
TRBV5-1	TRBD1	few	TRBJ1-2	CASSPVTGSNYGYTF	TGCGCCAGCAGCCCGGTGACAGGGAGTAATTATGGCTACACCTTC
TRBV29-1	NA	NA	TRBJ2-4	CSVETAKNIQYF	TGCAGCGTTGAAACAGCCAAAAACATTCAGTACTTC